This T cell receptor (beta chain) stems from a study of shared clonotypes between healthy human individuals. Measured with immunoSEQ multiplex PCR; TCRdb has only the in-frame clones, and not every one. The sample includes approximately 810,000 clones, approximately 92% of them seen just once. Regarding this clone: The sample carries other DNA sequences with the same CDR3.

The CDR3 spans 13 residues. J gave up 4 bases and V 5 bases, and 4 bases lay outside the gene matches. The germline V gene encodes CDR1 MNHEY and CDR2 SMNVEV (reference sequence). As defined, naive CD8 cells were CD45RO-negative and positively selected for CCR7, with terminally differentiated effector memory CD45RA+ cells excluded. The sample comprised naive CD8+ T cells sorted from blood. The clonotype originates from a man under 40 in good health. The chain couples TRBV27 to TRBJ2-7; 8 bases align to TRBD2. CDR3 loop: CASSPGGRYEQYF. In nucleotides, the CDR3 is TGTGCCAGCAGTCCGGGGGGGAGATACGAGCAGTACTTC.